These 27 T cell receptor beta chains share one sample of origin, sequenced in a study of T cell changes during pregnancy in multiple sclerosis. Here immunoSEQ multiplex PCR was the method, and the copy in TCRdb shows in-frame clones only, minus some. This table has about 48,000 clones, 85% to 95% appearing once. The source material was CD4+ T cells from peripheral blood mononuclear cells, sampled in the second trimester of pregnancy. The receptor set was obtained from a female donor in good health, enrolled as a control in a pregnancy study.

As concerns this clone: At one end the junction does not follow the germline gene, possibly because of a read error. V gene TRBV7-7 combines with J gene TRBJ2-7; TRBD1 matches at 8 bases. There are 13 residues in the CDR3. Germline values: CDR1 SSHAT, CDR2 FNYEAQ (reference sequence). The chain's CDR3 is CASSTETGAEQYF. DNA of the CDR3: TGTGCTAGCAGCACGGAGACAGGGGCCGAGCAGTACTTC.

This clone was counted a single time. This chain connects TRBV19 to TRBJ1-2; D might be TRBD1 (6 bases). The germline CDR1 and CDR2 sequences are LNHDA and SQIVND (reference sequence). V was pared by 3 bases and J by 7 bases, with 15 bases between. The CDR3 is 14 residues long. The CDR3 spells CASSIEAGERGYTF. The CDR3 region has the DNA TGTGCCAGTAGTATTGAGGCAGGGGAGCGTGGCTACACCTTC.

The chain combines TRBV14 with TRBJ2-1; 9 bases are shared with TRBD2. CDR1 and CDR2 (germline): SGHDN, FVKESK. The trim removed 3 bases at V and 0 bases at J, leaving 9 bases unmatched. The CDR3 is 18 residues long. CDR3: CASSQWKRGASSYNEQFF. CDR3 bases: TGTGCCAGCAGCCAGTGGAAGCGGGGGGCGAGCTCCTACAATGAGCAGTTCTTC.

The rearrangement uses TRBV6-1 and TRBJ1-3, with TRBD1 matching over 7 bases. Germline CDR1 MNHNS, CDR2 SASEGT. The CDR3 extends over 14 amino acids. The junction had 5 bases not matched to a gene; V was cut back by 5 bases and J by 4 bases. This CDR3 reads CASSNRGRGNTIYF. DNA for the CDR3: TGTGCCAGCAGTAACAGGGGTCGCGGAAACACCATATATTTT.

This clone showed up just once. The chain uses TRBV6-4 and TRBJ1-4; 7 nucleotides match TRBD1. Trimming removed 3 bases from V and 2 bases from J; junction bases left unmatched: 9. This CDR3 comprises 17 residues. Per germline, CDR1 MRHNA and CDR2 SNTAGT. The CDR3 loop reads CASSESAGGSTNEKLFF. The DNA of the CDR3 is TGTGCCAGCAGTGAATCGGCAGGGGGATCCACTAATGAAAAACTGTTTTTT.

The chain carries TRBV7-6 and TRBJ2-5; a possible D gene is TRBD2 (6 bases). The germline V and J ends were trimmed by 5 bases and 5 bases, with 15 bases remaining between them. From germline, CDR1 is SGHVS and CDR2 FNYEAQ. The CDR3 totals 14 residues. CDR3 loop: CASSRPASVETQYF. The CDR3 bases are TGTGCCAGCAGCCGTCCTGCTAGCGTGGAGACCCAGTACTTC.

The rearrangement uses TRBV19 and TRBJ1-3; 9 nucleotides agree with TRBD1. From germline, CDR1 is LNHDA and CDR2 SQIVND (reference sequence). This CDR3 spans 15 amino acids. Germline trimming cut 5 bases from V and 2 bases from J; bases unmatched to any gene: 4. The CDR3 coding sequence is TGTGCCAGTAGTCTCCGGGACAGGGCTGGAAACACCATATATTTT. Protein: CASSLRDRAGNTIYF.

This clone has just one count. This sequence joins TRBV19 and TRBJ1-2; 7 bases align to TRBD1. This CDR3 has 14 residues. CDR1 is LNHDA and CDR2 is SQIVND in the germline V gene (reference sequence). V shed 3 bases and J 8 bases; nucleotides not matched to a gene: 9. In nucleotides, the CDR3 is TGTGCCAGTAGTATCCCCTTGACAGGGCGGGGCTACACCTTC. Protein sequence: CASSIPLTGRGYTF.

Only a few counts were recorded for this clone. CDR3 sequence: CASSQERQAQGPQHF. The CDR3 DNA reads TGCGCCAGCAGCCAAGAACGGCAGGCTCAGGGGCCCCAGCATTTT. The rearrangement joins TRBV4-1 to TRBJ1-5; D is perhaps TRBD1 (5 bases). The CDR3 is 15 amino acids. Germline V gives CDR1 MGHRA, CDR2 YSYEKL. Trimming removed 0 bases at V and 9 bases at J, with 15 bases between.

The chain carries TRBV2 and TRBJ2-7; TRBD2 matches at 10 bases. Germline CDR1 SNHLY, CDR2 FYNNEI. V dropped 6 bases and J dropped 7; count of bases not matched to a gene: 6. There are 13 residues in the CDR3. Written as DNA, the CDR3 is TGTGCCAGCAGAGCGGGAGGGCCCTTGGAGCAGTACTTC. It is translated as CASRAGGPLEQYF.

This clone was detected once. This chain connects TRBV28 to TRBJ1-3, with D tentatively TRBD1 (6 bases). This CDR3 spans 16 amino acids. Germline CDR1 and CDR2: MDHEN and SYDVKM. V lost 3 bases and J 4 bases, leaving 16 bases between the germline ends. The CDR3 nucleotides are TGTGCCAGCAGTTTGATGCCACAGGGAACAGGAAACACCATATATTTT. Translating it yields CASSLMPQGTGNTIYF.

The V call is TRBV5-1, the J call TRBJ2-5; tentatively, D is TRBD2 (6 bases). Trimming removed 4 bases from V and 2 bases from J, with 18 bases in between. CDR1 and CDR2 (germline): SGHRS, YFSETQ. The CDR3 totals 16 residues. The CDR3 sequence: CASSVGGSDKQETQYF. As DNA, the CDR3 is TGCGCCAGCAGCGTCGGAGGGAGTGACAAGCAAGAGACCCAGTACTTC. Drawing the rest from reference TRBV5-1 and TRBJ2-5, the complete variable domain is KAGVTQTPRYLIKTRGQQVTLSCSPISGHRSVSWYQQTPGQGLQFLFEYFSETQRNKGNFPGRFSGRQFSNSRSEMNVSTLELGDSALYLCASSVGGSDKQETQYFGPGTRLLVL.

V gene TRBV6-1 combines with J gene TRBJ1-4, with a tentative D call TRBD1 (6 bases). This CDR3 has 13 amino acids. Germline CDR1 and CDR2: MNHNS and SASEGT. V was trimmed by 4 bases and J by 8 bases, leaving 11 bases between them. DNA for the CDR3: TGTGCCAGCAGTGCACAGGGTCGGGAAAAACTGTTTTTT. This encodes CASSAQGREKLFF.

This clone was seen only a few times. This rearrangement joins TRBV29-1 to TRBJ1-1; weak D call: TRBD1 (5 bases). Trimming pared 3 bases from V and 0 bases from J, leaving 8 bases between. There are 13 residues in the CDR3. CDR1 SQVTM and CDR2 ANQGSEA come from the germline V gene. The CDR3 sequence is CSVDYRLNTEAFF. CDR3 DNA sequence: TGCAGCGTTGACTACAGGTTGAACACTGAAGCTTTCTTT.

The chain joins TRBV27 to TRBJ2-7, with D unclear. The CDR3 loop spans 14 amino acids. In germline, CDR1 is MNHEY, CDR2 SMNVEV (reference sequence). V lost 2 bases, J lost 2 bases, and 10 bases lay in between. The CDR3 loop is CASSLNSKTYEQYF. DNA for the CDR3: TGTGCCAGCAGTTTAAACAGTAAGACCTACGAGCAGTACTTC.

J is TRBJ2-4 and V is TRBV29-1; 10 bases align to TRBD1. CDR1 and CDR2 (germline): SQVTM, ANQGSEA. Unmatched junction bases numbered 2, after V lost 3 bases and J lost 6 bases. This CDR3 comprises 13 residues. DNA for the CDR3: TGCAGCGTTGAGAGGACAGGGGGAAACATTCAGTACTTC. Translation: CSVERTGGNIQYF.

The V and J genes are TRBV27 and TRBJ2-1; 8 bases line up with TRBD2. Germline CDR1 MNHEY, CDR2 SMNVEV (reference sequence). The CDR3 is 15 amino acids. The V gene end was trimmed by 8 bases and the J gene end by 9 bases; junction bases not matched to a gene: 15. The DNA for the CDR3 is TGTGCCAGCCGTGGGACGGGAGGGCCAGGAGGTGAGCAGTTCTTC. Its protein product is CASRGTGGPGGEQFF.

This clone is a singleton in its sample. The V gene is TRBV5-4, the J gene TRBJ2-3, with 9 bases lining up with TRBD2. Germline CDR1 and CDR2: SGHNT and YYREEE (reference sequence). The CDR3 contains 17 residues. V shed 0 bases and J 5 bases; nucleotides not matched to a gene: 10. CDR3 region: CASSLASGLAIRDTQYF. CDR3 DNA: TGTGCCAGCAGCTTGGCTTCGGGACTAGCTATAAGAGATACGCAGTATTTT.

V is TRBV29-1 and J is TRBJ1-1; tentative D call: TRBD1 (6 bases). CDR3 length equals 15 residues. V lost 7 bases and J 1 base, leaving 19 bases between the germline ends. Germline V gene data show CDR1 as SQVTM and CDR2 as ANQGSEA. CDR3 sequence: CSARWGTGSNTEAFF. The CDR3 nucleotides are TGCAGCGCCCGATGGGGAACAGGGTCGAACACTGAAGCTTTCTTT.

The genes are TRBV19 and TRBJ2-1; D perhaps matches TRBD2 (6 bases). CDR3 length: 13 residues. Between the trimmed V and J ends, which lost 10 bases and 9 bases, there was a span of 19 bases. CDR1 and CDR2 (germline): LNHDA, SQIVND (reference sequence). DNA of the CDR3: TGTGCCACATCATCGGTGGGGGGTACTGAGCAGTTCTTC. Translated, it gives CATSSVGGTEQFF.

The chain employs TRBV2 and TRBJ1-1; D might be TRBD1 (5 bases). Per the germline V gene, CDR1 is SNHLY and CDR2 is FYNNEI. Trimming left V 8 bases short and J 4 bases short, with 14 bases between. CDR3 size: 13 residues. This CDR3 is CASLAVRGTEAFF. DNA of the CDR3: TGTGCCAGCCTCGCAGTTAGGGGCACTGAAGCTTTCTTT.

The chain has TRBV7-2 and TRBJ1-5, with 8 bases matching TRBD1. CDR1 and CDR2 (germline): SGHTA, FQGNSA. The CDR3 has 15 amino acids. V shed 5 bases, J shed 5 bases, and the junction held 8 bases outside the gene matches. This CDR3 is CASSPTGGTDQPQHF. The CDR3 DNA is TGTGCCAGCAGCCCAACAGGGGGAACAGATCAGCCCCAGCATTTT.

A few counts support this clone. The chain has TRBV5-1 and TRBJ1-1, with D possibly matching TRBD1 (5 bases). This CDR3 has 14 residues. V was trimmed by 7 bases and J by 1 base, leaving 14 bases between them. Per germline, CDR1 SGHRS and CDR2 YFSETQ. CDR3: CASRRDWGNTEAFF. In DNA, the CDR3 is TGCGCCAGCCGTCGGGACTGGGGGAACACTGAAGCTTTCTTT.

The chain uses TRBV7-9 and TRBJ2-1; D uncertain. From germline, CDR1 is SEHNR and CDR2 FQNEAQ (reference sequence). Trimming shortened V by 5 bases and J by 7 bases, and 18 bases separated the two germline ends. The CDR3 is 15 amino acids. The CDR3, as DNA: TGTGCCAGCAGCCCAACCTCACAGTCCCGGAATGAGCAGTTCTTC. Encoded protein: CASSPTSQSRNEQFF.

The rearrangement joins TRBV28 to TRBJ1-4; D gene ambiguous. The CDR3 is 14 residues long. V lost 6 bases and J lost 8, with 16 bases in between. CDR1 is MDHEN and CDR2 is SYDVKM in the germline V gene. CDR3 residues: CASSITRPGEKLFF. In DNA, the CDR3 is TGTGCCAGCAGCATTACCCGCCCGGGGGAAAAACTGTTTTTT. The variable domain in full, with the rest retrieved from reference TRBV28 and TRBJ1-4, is DVKVTQSSRYLVKRTGEKVFLECVQDMDHENMFWYRQDPGLGLRLIYFSYDVKMKEKGDIPEGYSVSREKKERFSLILESASTNQTSMYLCASSITRPGEKLFFGSGTQLSVL.

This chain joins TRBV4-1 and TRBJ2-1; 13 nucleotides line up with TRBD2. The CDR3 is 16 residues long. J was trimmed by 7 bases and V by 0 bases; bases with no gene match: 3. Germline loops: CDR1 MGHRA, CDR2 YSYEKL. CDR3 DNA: TGCGCCAGCAGCCAAGAACTAGCGGGGGGGCAAAATGAGCAGTTCTTC. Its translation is CASSQELAGGQNEQFF.

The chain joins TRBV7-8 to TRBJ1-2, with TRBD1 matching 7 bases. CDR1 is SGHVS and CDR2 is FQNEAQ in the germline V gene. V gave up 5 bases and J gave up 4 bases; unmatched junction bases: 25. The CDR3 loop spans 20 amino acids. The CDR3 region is CASSPPQGDRHWIRIYGYTF. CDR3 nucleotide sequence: TGTGCCAGCAGCCCGCCCCAGGGGGACCGACATTGGATTCGCATCTATGGCTACACCTTC.